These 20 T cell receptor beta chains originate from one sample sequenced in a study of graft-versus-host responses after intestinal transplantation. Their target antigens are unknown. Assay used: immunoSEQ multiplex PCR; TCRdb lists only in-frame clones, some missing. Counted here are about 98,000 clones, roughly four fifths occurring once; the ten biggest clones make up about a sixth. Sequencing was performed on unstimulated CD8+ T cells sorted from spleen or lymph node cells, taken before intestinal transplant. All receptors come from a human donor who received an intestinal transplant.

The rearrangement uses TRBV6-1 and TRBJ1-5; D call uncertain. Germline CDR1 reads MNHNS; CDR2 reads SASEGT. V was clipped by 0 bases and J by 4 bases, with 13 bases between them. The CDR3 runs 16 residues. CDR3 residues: CASSEAFPRENQPQHF. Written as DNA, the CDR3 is TGTGCCAGCAGTGAAGCGTTCCCGAGAGAAAATCAGCCCCAGCATTTT.

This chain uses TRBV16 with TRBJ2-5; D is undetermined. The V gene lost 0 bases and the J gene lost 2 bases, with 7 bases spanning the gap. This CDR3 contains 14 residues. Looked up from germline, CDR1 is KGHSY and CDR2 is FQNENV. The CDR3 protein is CASSQSYYQETQYF. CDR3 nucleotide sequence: TGTGCCAGCAGCCAATCGTACTATCAAGAGACCCAGTACTTC.

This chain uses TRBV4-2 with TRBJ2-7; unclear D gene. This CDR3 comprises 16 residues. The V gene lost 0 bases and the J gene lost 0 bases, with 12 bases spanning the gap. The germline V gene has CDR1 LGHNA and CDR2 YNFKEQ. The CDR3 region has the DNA TGTGCCAGCAGCCAAGACACGAGGTCCCCCTCCTACGAGCAGTACTTC. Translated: CASSQDTRSPSYEQYF.

Here the CDR3 DNA reads TGTGCCAGCAGTGAAAAGGAGAATTCACCCCTCCACTTT. Protein product: CASSEKENSPLHF. The chain employs TRBV6-5 and TRBJ1-6; D remains ambiguous. Deletions cut 5 bases from V and 7 bases from J, with 9 bases between. The CDR3 totals 13 residues. Per the germline V gene, CDR1 is MNHEY and CDR2 is SVGAGI.

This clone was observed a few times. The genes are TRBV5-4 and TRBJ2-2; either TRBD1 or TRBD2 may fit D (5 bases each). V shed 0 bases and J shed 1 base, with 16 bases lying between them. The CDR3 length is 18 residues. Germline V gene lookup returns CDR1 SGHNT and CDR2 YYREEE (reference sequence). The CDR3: CASSLGWGLQGNTGELFF. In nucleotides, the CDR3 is TGTGCCAGCAGCTTGGGATGGGGGTTGCAGGGGAACACCGGGGAGCTGTTTTTT. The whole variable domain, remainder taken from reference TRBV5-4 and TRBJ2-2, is ETGVTQSPTHLIKTRGQQVTLRCSSQSGHNTVSWYQQALGQGPQFIFQYYREEENGRGNFPPRFSGLQFPNYSSELNVNALELDDSALYLCASSLGWGLQGNTGELFFGEGSRLTVL.

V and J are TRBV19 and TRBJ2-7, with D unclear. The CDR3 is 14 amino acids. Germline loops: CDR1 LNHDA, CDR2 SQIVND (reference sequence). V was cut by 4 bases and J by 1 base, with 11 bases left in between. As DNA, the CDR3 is TGTGCCAGTAGTACTACCGGGCAATCCTACGAGCAGTACTTC. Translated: CASSTTGQSYEQYF.

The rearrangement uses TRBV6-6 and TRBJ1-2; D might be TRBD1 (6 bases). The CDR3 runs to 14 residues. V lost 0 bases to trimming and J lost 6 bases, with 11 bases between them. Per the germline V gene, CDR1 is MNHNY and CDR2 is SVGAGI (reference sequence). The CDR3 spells CASSYSGGIHGYTF. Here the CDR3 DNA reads TGTGCCAGCAGTTACTCAGGGGGGATTCATGGCTACACCTTC.

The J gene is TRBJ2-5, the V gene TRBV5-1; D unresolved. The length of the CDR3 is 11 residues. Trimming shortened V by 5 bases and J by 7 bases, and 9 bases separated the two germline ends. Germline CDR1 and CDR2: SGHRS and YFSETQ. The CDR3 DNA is TGCGCCAGCAGTGAGAGGCGGACCCAGTACTTC. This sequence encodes CASSERRTQYF.

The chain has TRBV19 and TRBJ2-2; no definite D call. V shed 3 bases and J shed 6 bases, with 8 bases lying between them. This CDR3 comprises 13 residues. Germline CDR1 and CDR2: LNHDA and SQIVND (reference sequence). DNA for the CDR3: TGTGCCAGTAGTATCCCGCTGGCCGGGGAGCTGTTTTTT. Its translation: CASSIPLAGELFF.

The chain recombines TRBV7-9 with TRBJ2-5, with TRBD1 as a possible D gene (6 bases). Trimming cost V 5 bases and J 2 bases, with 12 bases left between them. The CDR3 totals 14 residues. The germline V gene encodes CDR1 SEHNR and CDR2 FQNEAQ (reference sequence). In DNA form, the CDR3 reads TGTGCCAGCAGCACACAGGGAGTTCAAGAGACCCAGTACTTC. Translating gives CASSTQGVQETQYF. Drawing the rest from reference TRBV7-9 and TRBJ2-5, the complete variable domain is DTGVSQNPRHKITKRGQNVTFRCDPISEHNRLYWYRQTLGQGPEFLTYFQNEAQLEKSRLLSDRFSAERPKGSFSTLEIQRTEQGDSAMYLCASSTQGVQETQYFGPGTRLLVL.

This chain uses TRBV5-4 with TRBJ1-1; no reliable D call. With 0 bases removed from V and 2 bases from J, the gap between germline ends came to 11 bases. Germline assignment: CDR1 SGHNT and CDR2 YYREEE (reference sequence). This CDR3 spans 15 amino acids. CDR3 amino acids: CASSLEAIPNTEAFF. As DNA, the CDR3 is TGTGCCAGCAGCTTGGAGGCCATCCCAAACACTGAAGCTTTCTTT.

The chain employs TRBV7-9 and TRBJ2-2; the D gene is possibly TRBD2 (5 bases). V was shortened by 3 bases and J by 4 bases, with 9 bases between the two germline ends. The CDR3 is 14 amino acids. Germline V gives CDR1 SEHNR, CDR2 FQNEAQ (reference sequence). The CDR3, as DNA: TGTGCCAGCAGCTTTCTCGCGGGCACCGGGGAGCTGTTTTTT. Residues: CASSFLAGTGELFF.

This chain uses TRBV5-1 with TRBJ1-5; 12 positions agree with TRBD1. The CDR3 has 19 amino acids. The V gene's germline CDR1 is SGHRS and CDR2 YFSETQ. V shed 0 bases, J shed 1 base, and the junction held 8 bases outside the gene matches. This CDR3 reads CASSLGPGQGAPSNQPQHF. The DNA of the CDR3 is TGCGCCAGCAGCTTGGGACCGGGACAGGGGGCGCCCAGCAATCAGCCCCAGCATTTT.

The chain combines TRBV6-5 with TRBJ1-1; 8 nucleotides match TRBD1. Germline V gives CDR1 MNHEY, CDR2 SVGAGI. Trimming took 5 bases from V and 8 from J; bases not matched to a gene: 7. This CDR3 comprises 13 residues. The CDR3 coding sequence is TGTGCCAGCAGTCAGACGACAGGGGCAGAAGCTTTCTTT. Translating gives CASSQTTGAEAFF.

The CDR3, as DNA: TGTGCCAGCAGCCAGGGACTCCAAGAGACCCAGTACTTC. It encodes CASSQGLQETQYF. This chain joins TRBV7-9 and TRBJ2-5, with D perhaps matching TRBD2 (6 bases). Deletions cut 5 bases from V and 1 base from J, with 8 bases between. This CDR3 has 13 amino acids. Germline V gives CDR1 SEHNR, CDR2 FQNEAQ (reference sequence).

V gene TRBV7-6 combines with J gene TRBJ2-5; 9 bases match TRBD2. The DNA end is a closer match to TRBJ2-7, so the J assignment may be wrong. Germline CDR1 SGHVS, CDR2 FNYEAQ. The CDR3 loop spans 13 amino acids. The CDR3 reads CASSQTSGYEQYF. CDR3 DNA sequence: TGTGCCAGCAGCCAGACTAGCGGATACGAGCAGTACTTC.

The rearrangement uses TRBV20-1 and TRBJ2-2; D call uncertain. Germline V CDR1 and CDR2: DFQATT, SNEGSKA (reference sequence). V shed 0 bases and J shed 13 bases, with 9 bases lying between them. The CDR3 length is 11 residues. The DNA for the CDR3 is TGCAGTGCTAGAGATTCGGGTCGGCTGTTTTTT. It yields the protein CSARDSGRLFF.

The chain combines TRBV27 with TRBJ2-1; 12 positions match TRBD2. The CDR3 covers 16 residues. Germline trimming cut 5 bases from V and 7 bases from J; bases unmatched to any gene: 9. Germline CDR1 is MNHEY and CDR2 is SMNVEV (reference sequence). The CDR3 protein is CASSPLAGGRMNEQFF. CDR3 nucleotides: TGTGCCAGCAGTCCCCTAGCGGGAGGGCGCATGAATGAGCAGTTCTTC.

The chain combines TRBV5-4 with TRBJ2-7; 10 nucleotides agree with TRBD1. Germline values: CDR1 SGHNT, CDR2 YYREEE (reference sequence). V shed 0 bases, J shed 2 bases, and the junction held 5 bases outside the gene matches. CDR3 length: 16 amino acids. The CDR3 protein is CASSLGMGQGPYEQYF. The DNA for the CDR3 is TGTGCCAGCAGCTTGGGTATGGGACAGGGGCCCTACGAGCAGTACTTC.

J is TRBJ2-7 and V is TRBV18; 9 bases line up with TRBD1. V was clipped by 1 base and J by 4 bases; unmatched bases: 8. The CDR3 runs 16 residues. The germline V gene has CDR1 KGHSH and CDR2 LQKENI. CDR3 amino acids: CASSPRRDRATYEQYF. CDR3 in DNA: TGTGCCAGCTCACCACGCAGGGACAGGGCGACATACGAGCAGTACTTC.